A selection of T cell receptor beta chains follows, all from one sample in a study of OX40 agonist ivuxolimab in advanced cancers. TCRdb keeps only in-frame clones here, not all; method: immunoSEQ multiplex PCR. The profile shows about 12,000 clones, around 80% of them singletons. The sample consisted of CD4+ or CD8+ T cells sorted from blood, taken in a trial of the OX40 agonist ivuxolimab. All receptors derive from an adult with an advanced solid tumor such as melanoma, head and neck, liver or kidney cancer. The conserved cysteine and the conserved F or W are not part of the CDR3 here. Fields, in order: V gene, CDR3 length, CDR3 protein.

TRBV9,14,ASSVASGQTRETQY
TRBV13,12,ASSLGAPDNEQF
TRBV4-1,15,ASSRTNRGSAKNIQY
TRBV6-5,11,ASGTGLLQTQY
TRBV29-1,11,SVKDLDSYGYT
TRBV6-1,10,ASREGPDTQY
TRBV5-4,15,ASSPRGAGGRGNEQF
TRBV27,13,ASSLTSVPYNEQF
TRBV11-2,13,ASSLTSGIEETQY
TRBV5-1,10,ASSIVTGELF
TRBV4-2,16,ASSRGRKGTKSGQRPD
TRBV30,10,AWSADGAEQF
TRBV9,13,ASSVVVRGNSPLH
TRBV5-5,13,ASSPTGPGNQPQH
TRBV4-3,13,ASSPGQGMNTEAF
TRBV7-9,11,ASSYGQGYGYT
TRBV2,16,ASSEGLAGVGFPGELF